Listed here are 2 T cell receptor beta chains from one sample, sequenced in a study of blood T cell repertoires in COVID-19. TCRdb's copy holds only in-frame clones and misses some; the assay was immunoSEQ multiplex PCR. The sample includes roughly 30,000 clones, more than 85% of them seen just once. Source material: peripheral blood. Receptors originate from a woman in her 70s with COVID-19, enrolled during active disease.

The chain uses TRBV6-5 and TRBJ1-1, with D possibly matching TRBD1 (5 bases). CDR3 length: 14 amino acids. The V end lost 6 bases, the J end lost 2 bases, and 13 bases lay between the germline ends. The V gene's germline CDR1 is MNHEY and CDR2 SVGAGI. The CDR3 spells CASRNFGGNTEAFF. In nucleotides, the CDR3 is TGTGCCAGCAGAAACTTCGGGGGAAACACTGAAGCTTTCTTT.

The J gene is TRBJ2-7, the V gene TRBV3-1 (or the pseudogene TRBV3-2); 9 bases are shared with TRBD2. Germline CDR1 reads LGHDT; CDR2 reads YNNKEL (reference sequence). CDR3 size: 16 residues. With 1 base clipped from V and 2 bases from J, the junction kept 6 bases outside the gene matches. The CDR3 nucleotides are TGTGCCAGCAGCCAAGTTCCTAGCGGGGTACCCTACGAGCAGTACTTC. This sequence encodes CASSQVPSGVPYEQYF.